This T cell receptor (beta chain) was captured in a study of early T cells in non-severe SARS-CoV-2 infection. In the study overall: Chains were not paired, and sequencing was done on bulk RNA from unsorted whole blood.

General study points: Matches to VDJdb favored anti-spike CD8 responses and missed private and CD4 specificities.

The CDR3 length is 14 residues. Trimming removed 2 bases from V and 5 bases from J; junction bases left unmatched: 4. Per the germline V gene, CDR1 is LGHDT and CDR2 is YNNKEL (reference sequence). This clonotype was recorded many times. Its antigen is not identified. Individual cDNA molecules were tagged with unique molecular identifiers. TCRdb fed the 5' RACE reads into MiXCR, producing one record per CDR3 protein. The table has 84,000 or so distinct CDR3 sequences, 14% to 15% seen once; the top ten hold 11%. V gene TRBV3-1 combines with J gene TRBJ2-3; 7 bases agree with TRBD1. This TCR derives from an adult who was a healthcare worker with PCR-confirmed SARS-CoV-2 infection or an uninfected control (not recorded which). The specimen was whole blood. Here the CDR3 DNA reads TGTGCCAGCAGCCAACGCACAGGGGTAGATACGCAGTATTTT. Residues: CASSQRTGVDTQYF.